Below are 15 T cell receptor beta chains sequenced from a single sample in a study of PD-1 blockade in classical Hodgkin lymphoma. There was relapse after autologous stem cell transplantation in every patient, and there was variation in brentuximab vedotin exposure. Repertoires were generated with immunoSEQ multiplex PCR, while TCRdb's copy carries only in-frame clones and drops some. This repertoire shows 15,000 to 20,000 clones, about 85% found once; its top ten account for 18%. The starting material was peripheral blood mononuclear cells (PBMCs), obtained before the second cycle of nivolumab. The receptors come from a human donor with classical Hodgkin lymphoma.

V usage is TRBV20-1 and J usage is TRBJ1-1; D is perhaps TRBD1 (5 bases). The CDR3 has 11 amino acids. Deletions cut 7 bases from V and 4 bases from J, with 10 bases between. Germline lookup yields CDR1 DFQATT and CDR2 SNEGSKA (reference sequence). CDR3 DNA sequence: TGCAGTGAATGGGGGGGCACTGAAGCTTTCTTT. Residues: CSEWGGTEAFF.

The chain employs TRBV11-2 and TRBJ1-6; D not resolved. CDR1 and CDR2 (germline): SGHAT, FQNNGV. The CDR3 consists of 11 residues. The germline V and J ends were trimmed by 1 base and 10 bases, with 2 bases remaining between them. The chain's CDR3 is CASSLGSPLHF. The CDR3 nucleotides read TGTGCCAGCAGCTTAGGATCACCCCTCCACTTT.

The chain couples TRBV15 to TRBJ1-1; D is undetermined. Trimming shortened V by 3 bases and J by 4 bases, and 6 bases separated the two germline ends. The germline V gene has CDR1 LNHNV and CDR2 YYDKDF (reference sequence). CDR3 size: 12 residues. CDR3 bases: TGTGCCACCAGCAGGGGTTTCACTGAAGCTTTCTTT. It specifies CATSRGFTEAFF.

The chain is built from TRBV5-1 and TRBJ1-3; no definite D call. The CDR3 spans 16 residues. Germline loops: CDR1 SGHRS, CDR2 YFSETQ. Trimming pared 0 bases from V and 0 bases from J, leaving 10 bases between. CDR3 in amino acids: CASSLGVLDSGNTIYF. In DNA, the CDR3 is TGCGCCAGCAGCTTGGGGGTGCTAGACTCTGGAAACACCATATATTTT.

In nucleotides, the CDR3 is TGTGCATGCTTGGACAGGGGAGGGAATGAGCAGTTCTTC. As protein: CACLDRGGNEQFF. This chain connects TRBV12-2 to TRBJ2-1; the D call in the table, TRBD1, was not verified against the DNA. TRBV12-2 is designated a pseudogene. CDR3 length equals 13 residues.

The sample holds one count of this clone. CDR3: CASSLPLGIGETQYF. CDR3 nucleotide sequence: TGTGCCAGCAGCTTACCTCTGGGGATAGGAGAGACCCAGTACTTC. The chain employs TRBV7-9 and TRBJ2-5; D not resolved. The V gene's germline CDR1 is SEHNR and CDR2 FQNEAQ (reference sequence). The CDR3 runs 15 residues. The V end was cut by 2 bases, the J end by 4 bases, with 14 bases between. The whole variable domain, filled in from reference TRBV7-9 and TRBJ2-5, reads DTGVSQNPRHKITKRGQNVTFRCDPISEHNRLYWYRQTLGQGPEFLTYFQNEAQLEKSRLLSDRFSAERPKGSFSTLEIQRTEQGDSAMYLCASSLPLGIGETQYFGPGTRLLVL.

The gene calls are TRBV25-1 and TRBJ2-5, with 7 bases fitting TRBD2. The CDR3 sequence is 13 residues long. V was pared by 6 bases and J by 5 bases, with 6 bases of the junction left unmatched. Germline CDR1 reads MGHDK; CDR2 reads SYGVNS. The CDR3 DNA reads as TGTGCCAGCAGGACCCCCGGGGGGGAGACCCAGTACTTC. It specifies CASRTPGGETQYF.

This clone was counted between two and nine times. The chain joins TRBV6-4 to TRBJ2-3, with TRBD2 matching 13 bases. From germline, CDR1 is MRHNA and CDR2 SNTAGT. The junction had 0 bases not matched to a gene; V was cut back by 4 bases and J by 5 bases. The CDR3 length is 14 residues. In DNA, the CDR3 is TGTGCCAGCAGTGGGACTAGCGGGAGAGATACGCAGTATTTT. Translation: CASSGTSGRDTQYF.

The CDR3, as DNA: TGTGCCAGCAGCTCAGCGGCGAGATCTGGGGCCAACGTCCTGACTTTC. Residues: CASSSAARSGANVLTF. V gene TRBV5-4 combines with J gene TRBJ2-6, with D maybe TRBD2 (5 bases). Germline CDR1 is SGHNT and CDR2 is YYREEE (reference sequence). With 3 bases removed from V and 1 base from J, the gap between germline ends came to 11 bases. This CDR3 has 16 amino acids.

CDR3 loop: CASSEWAGETQYF. CDR3 sequence (DNA): TGCGCCAGCAGTGAATGGGCCGGAGAGACCCAGTACTTC. The gene calls are TRBV10-1 and TRBJ2-5, with D unresolved. Germline V gene sequence: CDR1 WNHNN, CDR2 SYGVQD (reference sequence). This CDR3 region has 13 residues. V lost 3 bases, J lost 4 bases, and 9 bases lay in between.

The chain carries TRBV14 and TRBJ2-3; D is possibly TRBD2 (6 bases). CDR3 length equals 13 residues. Germline V gene data show CDR1 as SGHDN and CDR2 as FVKESK. Trimming shortened V by 6 bases and J by 3 bases, and 10 bases separated the two germline ends. The CDR3 region has the DNA TGTGCCAGCAGGGGACGGGGGACAGATACGCAGTATTTT. Translated, it gives CASRGRGTDTQYF.

V gene TRBV10-3 combines with J gene TRBJ2-5, with D possibly TRBD1 on 6 matching bases. The V gene lost 8 bases and the J gene lost 5 bases, with 27 bases spanning the gap. This CDR3 has 17 amino acids. Germline V gene data show CDR1 as ENHRY and CDR2 as SYGVKD. The CDR3 coding sequence is TGTGCCATCGGCCCTAAAATGGACAGAAAGGGAGCGGAGACCCAGTACTTC. The encoded protein is CAIGPKMDRKGAETQYF.

The chain combines TRBV10-3 with TRBJ2-3; TRBD2 matches 8 bases. Germline CDR1 reads ENHRY; CDR2 reads SYGVKD. The CDR3 loop spans 17 amino acids. The V and J ends lost 3 bases and 2 bases, in that order; junction bases with no gene match: 10. The CDR3 sequence is CAISEYVTGGATDTQYF. CDR3 coding DNA: TGTGCCATCAGTGAATACGTTACCGGGGGGGCCACAGATACGCAGTATTTT.

The J gene is TRBJ1-1, the V gene TRBV4-3; TRBD1 matches 8 bases. The CDR3 length is 16 residues. Germline CDR1 and CDR2: LGHNA and YSLEER. The junction had 9 bases not matched to a gene; V was cut back by 2 bases and J by 4 bases. The CDR3 here is CASSQNTGGWGTEAFF. The CDR3 DNA sequence: TGCGCCAGCAGCCAAAACACAGGGGGATGGGGCACTGAAGCTTTCTTT.

The J gene is TRBJ2-1, the V gene TRBV7-9, with TRBD1 as a possible D gene (5 bases). Germline V gene sequence: CDR1 SEHNR, CDR2 FQNEAQ (reference sequence). The CDR3 contains 14 residues. V was pared by 2 bases and J by 15 bases, with 20 bases between. The CDR3 coding sequence is TGTGCCAGCAGCTTAATCTATGGGGCGGCCCCAGTGTTCTTC. Protein sequence: CASSLIYGAAPVFF.